A single sample gave rise to the 13 T cell receptor beta chains below, sequenced in a study of CD8 T cells in Susac syndrome. Random hexamers were used to reverse transcribe the RNA input (roughly 0.5 to 1 ug). Via MiXCR, TCRdb re-called the immunoSEQ multiplex PCR reads, giving one row per CDR3 protein. The table has around 190,000 distinct CDR3 sequences, roughly 95% seen once. The specimen sequenced was CD8+ T cells from PBMCs. The receptors were gathered from a human donor with multiple sclerosis.

The rearrangement uses TRBV7-8 and TRBJ1-1, with TRBD1 as a possible D gene (5 bases). V was shortened by 0 bases and J by 5 bases, with 16 bases between the two germline ends. Germline V gives CDR1 SGHVS, CDR2 FQNEAQ. The CDR3 runs 16 residues. The CDR3 loop reads CASSLALTAGRTEAFF. In DNA form, the CDR3 reads TGTGCCAGCAGCTTAGCATTGACAGCAGGCCGGACTGAAGCTTTCTTT.

This clonotype has a single count. The chain combines TRBV20-1 with TRBJ1-1; D perhaps matches TRBD1 (5 bases). The V and J ends lost 5 bases and 1 base respectively, with 11 bases between them. The CDR3 has 13 residues. In germline, CDR1 is DFQATT, CDR2 SNEGSKA (reference sequence). The CDR3 nucleotides are TGCAGTGCTCGGGGCCCAGGGAACACTGAAGCTTTCTTT. Its protein product is CSARGPGNTEAFF.

V usage is TRBV5-1 and J usage is TRBJ1-6, with D perhaps matching TRBD1 (5 bases). V lost 3 bases, J lost 7 bases, and 11 bases lay in between. CDR3 length equals 14 residues. Germline V CDR1 and CDR2: SGHRS, YFSETQ. CDR3 protein: CASSSDRSNSPLHF. The CDR3 region has the DNA TGCGCCAGCAGCTCCGACAGATCCAATTCACCCCTCCACTTT.

V gene TRBV10-2 combines with J gene TRBJ1-2; D is perhaps TRBD1 (5 bases). The CDR3 covers 15 residues. V was trimmed by 0 bases and J by 6 bases, leaving 14 bases between them. From germline, CDR1 is WSHSY and CDR2 SAAADI. In DNA form, the CDR3 reads TGCGCCAGCAGTGAGTCGAGATTCACAGGTGATGGCTACACCTTC. Protein sequence: CASSESRFTGDGYTF.

The chain uses TRBV27 and TRBJ1-2; D gene uncertain. This CDR3 contains 14 residues. The germline V gene encodes CDR1 MNHEY and CDR2 SMNVEV (reference sequence). V gave up 0 bases and J gave up 6 bases, with 11 bases separating them. CDR3 in amino acids: CASSLSDGIHGYTF. The CDR3 DNA follows: TGTGCCAGCAGTTTATCTGACGGCATACATGGCTACACCTTC.

The chain joins TRBV20-1 to TRBJ2-7; possible D gene TRBD2, 5 bases. Trimming shortened V by 4 bases and J by 0 bases, and 13 bases separated the two germline ends. The germline CDR1 and CDR2 sequences are DFQATT and SNEGSKA (reference sequence). CDR3 length: 14 amino acids. This chain's CDR3 is CSATRTSPSYEQYF. The CDR3 bases are TGCAGTGCTACCCGGACTTCGCCCTCCTACGAGCAGTACTTC.

The chain combines TRBV7-9 with TRBJ1-2; D gene uncertain. The V gene lost 0 bases and the J gene lost 4 bases, with 6 bases spanning the gap. There are 13 residues in the CDR3. CDR1 SEHNR and CDR2 FQNEAQ come from the germline V gene (reference sequence). The CDR3 sequence is CASSLAGLYGYTF. CDR3 in DNA: TGTGCCAGCAGCTTAGCGGGTCTCTATGGCTACACCTTC.

The chain links TRBV20-1 to TRBJ2-1; 8 bases align to TRBD1. The CDR3 has 15 amino acids. The V gene end was trimmed by 3 bases and the J gene end by 6 bases; junction bases not matched to a gene: 10. The germline CDR1 and CDR2 sequences are DFQATT and SNEGSKA (reference sequence). The CDR3, as DNA: TGCAGTGCTAGTGGGGCCGGGGACAGGATCAATGAGCAGTTCTTC. Translation: CSASGAGDRINEQFF.

This rearrangement joins TRBV14 to TRBJ2-1; 8 bases map to TRBD2. V dropped 5 bases and J dropped 5; count of bases not matched to a gene: 2. CDR3 size: 13 residues. Looked up from germline, CDR1 is SGHDN and CDR2 is FVKESK. CDR3 loop: CASSSGRHNEQFF. The CDR3 coding sequence is TGTGCCAGCAGCAGCGGGAGACACAATGAGCAGTTCTTC.

This clonotype was counted a few times. This chain joins TRBV6-1 and TRBJ2-1; D uncertain. The length of the CDR3 is 11 residues. The V gene lost 8 bases and the J gene lost 9 bases, with 11 bases spanning the gap. Germline CDR1 is MNHNS and CDR2 is SASEGT. The CDR3 loop reads CASSPSGEQFF. CDR3 sequence (DNA): TGTGCCAGCTCTCCTTCCGGTGAGCAGTTCTTC.

The chain links TRBV7-9 to TRBJ2-1; D not resolved. The CDR3 sequence is 16 residues long. Germline V lookup: CDR1 SEHNR, CDR2 FQNEAQ (reference sequence). V was pared by 0 bases and J by 8 bases, with 17 bases between. CDR3 in DNA: TGTGCCAGCAGCTTAGCATGGCGGCTCCTTGGCGATGAGCAGTTCTTC. Residues: CASSLAWRLLGDEQFF.

The chain couples TRBV11-2 to TRBJ1-1, with unresolved D. The CDR3 is 15 amino acids. Trimming cost V 0 bases and J 7 bases, with 15 bases left between them. Germline V gene lookup returns CDR1 SGHAT and CDR2 FQNNGV. The CDR3 DNA follows: TGTGCCAGCAGCTTAGAGTACGGAGGAAAGGTTGAAGCTTTCTTT. Amino acids: CASSLEYGGKVEAFF.

The chain recombines TRBV20-1 with TRBJ2-1; D remains ambiguous. The germline gives CDR1 DFQATT, CDR2 SNEGSKA (reference sequence). The CDR3 loop spans 14 amino acids. V was shortened by 5 bases and J by 3 bases, with 14 bases between the two germline ends. The CDR3 loop is CSAQPTEVYNEQFF. The DNA for the CDR3 is TGCAGTGCTCAGCCGACTGAAGTCTACAATGAGCAGTTCTTC.